The 10 T cell receptor beta chains reported below all come from one sample, sequenced in a study of CD8+CD57+ T cells in acquired aplastic anemia. The template used for profiling TCR beta VDJ and CDR3 was genomic DNA. One entry per CDR3 protein results from TCRdb running MiXCR on the reads. The data hold about 170,000 distinct CDR3 sequences, with around half observed a single time. Whoever was chosen for sequencing had shown CD8+CD57+ cell expansion by flow cytometry. The specimen was sorted CD4+, CD8+, or CD8+CD57+ T cells (not recorded which) from PBMCs. The receptors stem from a human donor with aplastic anemia.

This rearrangement joins TRBV15 to TRBJ2-7; D gene uncertain. The CDR3 sequence is 14 residues long. Trimming took 2 bases from V and 5 from J, leaving 13 bases between them. The germline CDR1 and CDR2 sequences are LNHNV and YYDKDF (reference sequence). The CDR3, as DNA: TGTGCCACCAGCAGACGCCCCCCCCGGGACGAGCAGTACTTC. Protein product: CATSRRPPRDEQYF.

The CDR3 DNA follows: TGTGCCAGCAAGGAGTCCACTGAAGCTTTCTTT. Protein sequence: CASKESTEAFF. The J gene is TRBJ1-1, the V gene TRBV25-1, with D unresolved. V was trimmed by 7 bases and J by 4 bases, leaving 7 bases between them. Germline-derived CDR1 and CDR2 are MGHDK and SYGVNS. The CDR3 runs 11 residues.

The sample holds many counts of this clonotype. Compared with germline, one end of the junction differs, possibly owing to a read error. J is TRBJ1-2 and V is TRBV7-7; TRBD1 aligns across 11 bases. Germline V CDR1 and CDR2: SSHAT, FNYEAQ (reference sequence). CDR3 size: 14 residues. The CDR3 DNA reads TGTGCTAGCAGCCAGGACAGGGGGCAGTATGGCTACACCTTC. Its protein product is CASSQDRGQYGYTF.

A note on this clonotype: The CDR3 does not close with the conserved phenylalanine or tryptophan, likely indicating a read error. The V call is TRBV20-1, the J call TRBJ1-4; a weak D match, TRBD1 (5 bases). Germline assignment: CDR1 DFQATT and CDR2 SNEGSKA (reference sequence). This CDR3 spans 14 amino acids. V gave up 5 bases and J gave up 4 bases, with 14 bases separating them. The CDR3 DNA is TGCAGTGCTTACAAGGGGAGTGGTAATGAAAAACTGTTTCTT. This translates into CSAYKGSGNEKLFL.

The table lists this clonotype with many counts. This chain uses TRBV11-2 with TRBJ2-6; D is ambiguous. Germline CDR1 reads SGHAT; CDR2 reads FQNNGV. There are 14 residues in the CDR3. Trimming stripped 6 bases from V and 0 bases from J, with 6 bases between. The CDR3 region is CASSYSSGANVLTF. In nucleotides, the CDR3 is TGTGCCAGCAGTTATAGCTCTGGGGCCAACGTCCTGACTTTC. Full variable domain (outside the CDR3, taken from reference TRBV11-2 and TRBJ2-6): EAGVAQSPRYKIIEKRQSVAFWCNPISGHATLYWYQQILGQGPKLLIQFQNNGVVDDSQLPKDRFSAERLKGVDSTLKIQPAKLEDSAVYLCASSYSSGANVLTFGAGSRLTVL.

V usage is TRBV14 and J usage is TRBJ2-3; D remains unclear. CDR1 is SGHDN, CDR2 FVKESK, per germline. V lost 2 bases to trimming and J lost 4 bases, with 7 bases between them. The CDR3 sequence is 13 residues long. The CDR3, as DNA: TGTGCCAGCAGCCAACTAGTGGCAGATACGCAGTATTTT. Its protein product is CASSQLVADTQYF.

The V gene is TRBV5-4, the J gene TRBJ1-1; TRBD1 matches at 9 bases. This CDR3 is 17 amino acids long. The junction had 10 bases not matched to a gene; V was cut back by 0 bases and J by 4 bases. The germline V gene has CDR1 SGHNT and CDR2 YYREEE (reference sequence). The CDR3 DNA reads as TGTGCCAGCAGCTTGGGGGGGATACAGGGGGCTAGCACTGAAGCTTTCTTT. It is translated as CASSLGGIQGASTEAFF.

The V call is TRBV5-1, the J call TRBJ2-5, with D unclear. Between the trimmed V and J ends, which lost 4 bases and 5 bases, there was a span of 9 bases. This CDR3 spans 12 amino acids. Germline assignment: CDR1 SGHRS and CDR2 YFSETQ. The CDR3 region has the DNA TGCGCCAGCAGCGTCCAAGGCGAGACCCAGTACTTC. Its translation is CASSVQGETQYF.

The chain links TRBV5-1 to TRBJ2-5; maybe TRBD1 (5 bases). CDR1 and CDR2 (germline): SGHRS, YFSETQ. CDR3 length: 13 amino acids. V lost 4 bases and J lost 4, with 11 bases in between. CDR3 sequence (DNA): TGCGCCAGCAGCCTAGGCAGGGTAGAGACCCAGTACTTC. Its translation: CASSLGRVETQYF.

The J gene is TRBJ1-2, the V gene TRBV25-1; D not certain. V was shortened by 3 bases and J by 4 bases, with 3 bases between the two germline ends. Per the germline V gene, CDR1 is MGHDK and CDR2 is SYGVNS. The CDR3 is made up of 11 amino acids. CDR3 in amino acids: CASSEIYGYTF. As DNA, the CDR3 is TGTGCCAGCAGTGAGATCTATGGCTACACCTTC.